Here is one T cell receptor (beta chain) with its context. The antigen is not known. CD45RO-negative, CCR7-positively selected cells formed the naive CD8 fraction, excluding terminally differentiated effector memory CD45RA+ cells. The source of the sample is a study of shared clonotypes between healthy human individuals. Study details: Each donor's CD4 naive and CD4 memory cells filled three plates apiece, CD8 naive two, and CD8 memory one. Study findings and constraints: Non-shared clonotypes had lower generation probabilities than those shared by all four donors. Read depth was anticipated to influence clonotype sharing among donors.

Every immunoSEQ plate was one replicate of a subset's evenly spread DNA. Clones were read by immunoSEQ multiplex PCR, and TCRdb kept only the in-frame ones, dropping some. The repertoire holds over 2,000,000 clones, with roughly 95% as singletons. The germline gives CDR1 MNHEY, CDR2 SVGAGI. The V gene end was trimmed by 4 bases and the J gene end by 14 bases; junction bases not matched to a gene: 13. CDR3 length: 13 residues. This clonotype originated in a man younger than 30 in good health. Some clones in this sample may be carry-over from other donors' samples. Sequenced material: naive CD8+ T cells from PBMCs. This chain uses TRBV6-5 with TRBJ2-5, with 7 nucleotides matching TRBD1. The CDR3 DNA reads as TGTGCCAGCAGTTCTCTCCGGGGACAGAGTCATTACTTC. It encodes CASSSLRGQSHYF.